These 23 T cell receptor beta chains were sequenced from one sample in a study of neurological immune-mediated disorders. TCRdb re-called the 5' RACE reads through MiXCR, storing one row per CDR3 protein. The sample holds tens of thousands of distinct CDR3 sequences; roughly 15% are singletons and the top ten take about 7%. The sequencing input was PBMCs. The origin of the receptors is a woman between 50 and 59 years old in good health.

This clonotype was counted ten times or more. The chain uses TRBV5-1 and TRBJ2-1, with TRBD1 identical over 12 bases. The CDR3 spans 16 residues. V lost 1 base, J lost 8 bases, and 7 bases stayed unmatched. Germline-derived CDR1 and CDR2 are SGHRS and YFSETQ. In DNA, the CDR3 is TGCGCCAGCAGCTTGATGGGACAGGGGGCTTCAGATGAGCAGTTCTTC. It codes for CASSLMGQGASDEQFF.

This chain joins TRBV7-2 and TRBJ2-1; D may be TRBD1 or TRBD2 (7 bases each). V was pared by 4 bases and J by 8 bases, with 30 bases between. Germline V lookup: CDR1 SGHTA, CDR2 FQGNSA. The CDR3 runs to 19 residues. CDR3 region: CASSSLTAGAGGIPDEQFF. The CDR3, as DNA: TGTGCCAGCAGCTCCTTAACGGCGGGGGCAGGGGGGATCCCCGATGAGCAGTTCTTC. Full variable domain (missing parts from reference TRBV7-2 and TRBJ2-1): GAGVSQSPSNKVTEKGKDVELRCDPISGHTALYWYRQSLGQGLEFLIYFQGNSAPDKSGLPSDRFSAERTGGSVSTLTIQRTQQEDSAVYLCASSSLTAGAGGIPDEQFFGPGTRLTVL.

This clonotype was counted ten times or more. The chain carries TRBV12-3 or TRBV12-4 and TRBJ2-7, with D possibly matching TRBD1 (5 bases). Trimming stripped 1 base from V and 5 bases from J, with 12 bases between. CDR3 length equals 14 residues. As DNA, the CDR3 is TGTGCCAGCAGTTTAGTACAGGCTTCGGACGAGCAGTACTTC. It encodes CASSLVQASDEQYF.

In this sample, this clonotype turned up many times. The chain employs TRBV5-1 and TRBJ2-2; D remains ambiguous. V gave up 2 bases and J gave up 0 bases, with 8 bases separating them. CDR1 is SGHRS and CDR2 is YFSETQ in the germline V gene. The CDR3 runs to 15 residues. CDR3 nucleotides: TGCGCCAGCAGCTTCGGACCGCCGAACACCGGGGAGCTGTTTTTT. This translates into CASSFGPPNTGELFF.

This clonotype was picked up many times. V and J are TRBV7-2 and TRBJ2-7, with 7 bases that match TRBD1. Germline CDR1 and CDR2: SGHTA and FQGNSA. J lost 0 bases, V lost 3 bases, and 8 bases had no gene match. The CDR3 has 16 amino acids. CDR3 DNA: TGTGCCAGCAGCTTCCGAGGGGGCGCAGGCTCCTACGAGCAGTACTTC. Amino acid sequence: CASSFRGGAGSYEQYF.

This clonotype was recorded many times. The V gene is TRBV20-1, the J gene TRBJ1-6; 7 bases map to TRBD1. CDR1 and CDR2 (germline): DFQATT, SNEGSKA (reference sequence). The CDR3 runs 13 residues. Trimming took 6 bases from V and 7 from J; bases not matched to a gene: 6. This CDR3 reads CSAKDRANSPLHF. For the CDR3, the DNA is TGCAGTGCCAAAGACAGGGCGAATTCACCCCTCCACTTT.

This clonotype showed up many times. The chain combines TRBV29-1 with TRBJ2-1; D tentatively fits TRBD1 or TRBD2 (5 bases each). The CDR3 has 14 residues. Germline V gene data show CDR1 as SQVTM and CDR2 as ANQGSEA. V was trimmed by 5 bases and J by 6 bases, leaving 17 bases between them. CDR3 amino acids: CSVSTRAGLNEQFF. CDR3 nucleotide sequence: TGCAGCGTTTCAACCAGGGCAGGACTCAATGAGCAGTTCTTC.

This clonotype was counted many times. The chain carries TRBV9 and TRBJ2-1; 7 bases are shared with TRBD1. The germline V gene has CDR1 SGDLS and CDR2 YYNGEE. V was pared by 0 bases and J by 3 bases, with 6 bases of the junction left unmatched. CDR3 size: 16 residues. In DNA form, the CDR3 reads TGTGCCAGCAGCGTAGTGGCGCAGGGGGTCTACAATGAGCAGTTCTTC. Protein sequence: CASSVVAQGVYNEQFF.

This clonotype was picked up many times. The rearrangement joins TRBV7-2 to TRBJ1-1, with D hard to call. The V gene lost 0 bases and the J gene lost 2 bases, with 13 bases spanning the gap. Germline CDR1 reads SGHTA; CDR2 reads FQGNSA. The length of the CDR3 is 16 residues. CDR3 residues: CASSLAVRTGNTEAFF. Written as DNA, the CDR3 is TGTGCCAGCAGCTTAGCGGTAAGGACCGGCAACACTGAAGCTTTCTTT.

This clonotype was counted many times. The CDR3 protein is CASSPRLAGPLNEQFF. The CDR3, as DNA: TGTGCCAGCTCACCCCGGCTAGCGGGTCCCCTCAATGAGCAGTTCTTC. The chain combines TRBV18 with TRBJ2-1, with 8 bases that match TRBD2. This CDR3 spans 16 amino acids. Germline-derived CDR1 and CDR2 are KGHSH and LQKENI. Unmatched junction bases numbered 10, after V lost 3 bases and J lost 6 bases.

This clonotype has ten or more counts. This sequence joins TRBV18 and TRBJ2-5; 11 bases fit TRBD1. The junction had 0 bases not matched to a gene; V was cut back by 1 base and J by 5 bases. The CDR3 spans 14 residues. Germline CDR1 is KGHSH and CDR2 is LQKENI. CDR3: CASSPRDRGETQYF. DNA for the CDR3: TGTGCCAGCTCACCACGGGACAGGGGGGAGACCCAGTACTTC. The full variable domain, in which reference TRBV18 and TRBJ2-5 provide the parts outside the CDR3, is NAGVMQNPRHLVRRRGQEARLRCSPMKGHSHVYWYRQLPEEGLKFMVYLQKENIIDESGMPKERFSAEFPKEGPSILRIQQVVRGDSAAYFCASSPRDRGETQYFGPGTRLLVL.

This clonotype was found many times. The chain links TRBV10-3 to TRBJ2-1; D possibly corresponds to TRBD2 (6 bases). Looked up from germline, CDR1 is ENHRY and CDR2 is SYGVKD. CDR3 length: 13 amino acids. The ends were cut back, 4 bases at V and 9 bases at J, with 13 bases in the middle. The CDR3 reads CAISVIADGEQFF. CDR3 in DNA: TGTGCCATCAGTGTCATAGCGGATGGTGAGCAGTTCTTC.

This clonotype was counted ten times or more. The J gene is TRBJ2-5, the V gene TRBV5-1; possibly TRBD1 or TRBD2 for D (5 bases each). CDR1 is SGHRS, CDR2 YFSETQ, per germline. This CDR3 comprises 15 residues. Deletions cut 3 bases from V and 4 bases from J, with 16 bases between. In DNA form, the CDR3 reads TGCGCCAGCAGCTCAACCGGGACGCCGGGAGAGACCCAGTACTTC. This codes for CASSSTGTPGETQYF.

This clonotype showed up just once. V is TRBV27 and J is TRBJ1-4; the D gene is possibly TRBD1 (5 bases). There are 15 residues in the CDR3. V lost 7 bases, J lost 4 bases, and 16 bases lay in between. CDR1 and CDR2 from the germline V gene are MNHEY and SMNVEV (reference sequence). The CDR3 DNA reads as TGTGCCAGCAATAGCCGGGACGGTTATAATGAAAAACTGTTTTTT. Protein sequence: CASNSRDGYNEKLFF.

This clonotype was seen at least ten times. The chain employs TRBV24-1 and TRBJ2-3; possible D gene TRBD2, 6 bases. Germline V CDR1 and CDR2: KGHDR, SFDVKD. CDR3 size: 15 residues. V was cut by 9 bases and J by 0 bases, with 15 bases left in between. The CDR3 DNA reads as TGTGCCACCGGGGGACTGGGATCAAGCACAGATACGCAGTATTTT. It yields the protein CATGGLGSSTDTQYF.

This clonotype was counted ten times or more. This sequence joins TRBV2 and TRBJ1-4, with D perhaps matching TRBD1 (5 bases). The CDR3 length is 15 residues. With 7 bases removed from V and 7 bases from J, the gap between germline ends came to 19 bases. CDR1 and CDR2 from the germline V gene are SNHLY and FYNNEI. The CDR3 DNA is TGTGCCAGCACCGATCGAACTCGAGGGGTTGAAAAACTGTTTTTT. This encodes CASTDRTRGVEKLFF. Using reference TRBV2 and TRBJ1-4 for the parts outside the CDR3, the full variable domain is EPEVTQTPSHQVTQMGQEVILRCVPISNHLYFYWYRQILGQKVEFLVSFYNNEISEKSEIFDDQFSVERPDGSNFTLKIRSTKLEDSAMYFCASTDRTRGVEKLFFGSGTQLSVL.

Comments on this clonotype: One end of the junction does not line up with germline, which may come from a read error. The chain combines TRBV3-1 with TRBJ1-2; tentative D call: TRBD1 (5 bases). The CDR3 spans 13 residues. The germline CDR1 and CDR2 sequences are LGHDT and YNNKEL (reference sequence). The CDR3 here is CVSSGGPSVGYTF. CDR3 coding DNA: TGTGTCAGCAGCGGGGGACCTTCGGTTGGCTACACCTTC.

Note on this clonotype: This may be a read error, as it is one base from a much larger clone. The chain uses TRBV20-1 and TRBJ1-5; 10 bases are a match to TRBD1. CDR1 is DFQATT, CDR2 SNEGSKA, per germline (reference sequence). CDR3 size: 14 residues. The CDR3 sequence: CSVRGRDRGQPQHF. Here the CDR3 DNA reads TGCAGTGTTAGAGGGAGGGACAGGGGACAGCCCCAGCATTTT.

This clonotype has ten or more counts. The chain employs TRBV29-1 and TRBJ2-1; 11 bases fit TRBD2. Trimming took 6 bases from V and 4 from J; bases not matched to a gene: 8. The CDR3 totals 15 residues. The germline CDR1 and CDR2 sequences are SQVTM and ANQGSEA. CDR3 DNA: TGCAGCGTCAGAGGGGGACTAGCGGAATACAATGAGCAGTTCTTC. It yields the protein CSVRGGLAEYNEQFF.

This clonotype was found many times. V gene TRBV5-1 combines with J gene TRBJ1-2, with a possible D match to TRBD1 (6 bases). Trimming left V 4 bases short and J 3 bases short, with 10 bases between. CDR3 size: 13 residues. The germline gives CDR1 SGHRS, CDR2 YFSETQ. CDR3 loop: CASSRAGDYGYTF. The CDR3 bases are TGCGCCAGCAGCCGGGCAGGGGACTATGGCTACACCTTC.

Many counts were recorded for this clonotype. The rearrangement joins TRBV20-1 to TRBJ2-1, with 8 bases that match TRBD2. The CDR3 sequence is 17 residues long. V lost 1 base to trimming and J lost 6 bases; unmatched junction nucleotides: 14. Germline V gene lookup returns CDR1 DFQATT and CDR2 SNEGSKA (reference sequence). The CDR3 DNA is TGCAGTGCTAGAGCCCCTTGGACTAGCCTATTTCTCAATGAGCAGTTCTTC. It specifies CSARAPWTSLFLNEQFF.

A note on this clonotype: A read error is likely, as this CDR3 ends without the conserved phenylalanine or tryptophan. The rearrangement links TRBV5-1 to TRBJ1-4, with no clear D. CDR3 length: 13 residues. Per the germline V gene, CDR1 is SGHRS and CDR2 is YFSETQ. V dropped 0 bases and J dropped 6 bases, with 6 bases sitting between them. CDR3 DNA: TGCGCCAGCAGCTTGGGGAAGGATGAAAAACTGTTTTAT. This translates into CASSLGKDEKLFY.

This clonotype was found many times. The rearrangement uses TRBV20-1 and TRBJ1-2; 12 bases map to TRBD1. The CDR3 has 17 residues. In germline, CDR1 is DFQATT, CDR2 SNEGSKA (reference sequence). The V and J ends lost 6 bases and 5 bases, in that order; junction bases with no gene match: 16. CDR3 region: CSAPPAGQGAKAYGYTF. DNA for the CDR3: TGCAGTGCCCCCCCCGCGGGACAGGGGGCAAAGGCTTATGGCTACACCTTC.